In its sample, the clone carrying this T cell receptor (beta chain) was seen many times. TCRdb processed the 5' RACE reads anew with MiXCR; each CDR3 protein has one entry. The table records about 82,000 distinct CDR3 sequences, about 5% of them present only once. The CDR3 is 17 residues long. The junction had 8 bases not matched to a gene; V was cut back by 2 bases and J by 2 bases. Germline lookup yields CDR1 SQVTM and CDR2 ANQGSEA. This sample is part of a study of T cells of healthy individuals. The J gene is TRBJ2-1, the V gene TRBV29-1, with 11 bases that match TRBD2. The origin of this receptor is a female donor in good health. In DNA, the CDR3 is TGCAGCGTTGAACTAGCGGGGGGAAGTCCGACCTACAATGAGCAGTTCTTC. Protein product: CSVELAGGSPTYNEQFF.